These T cell receptor beta chains were read from a single sample in a study of CD8+CD57+ T cells in acquired aplastic anemia. Using its own MiXCR run on the reads, TCRdb lists one record per CDR3 protein. The sample shows under 500,000 distinct CDR3 sequences, approximately 33% of them seen only once. Material for sequencing was sorted CD4+, CD8+, or CD8+CD57+ T cells (not recorded which) from PBMCs. Source of these receptors: a human donor with aplastic anemia. The CDR3 runs from the conserved cysteine through the conserved F or W. The D gene is left open where the match is weak. Not every row has a clone size; where given, it reads once, few, many or a size class.

>NA|TRBJ1-4|TRBV7-2|NA
TGTGCCAGCAGCTTAGGACCCCGGGAATTGTTTTTT
CASSLGPRELFF
>NA|TRBJ1-1|TRBV29-1|many
TGCAGCGTTCGCACCCAGGTCCCGTACACTGAAGCTTTCTTT
CSVRTQVPYTEAFF
>NA|TRBJ1-2|TRBV12-3/TRBV12-4|few
TGTGCCAGCAGTCTCCAATCCGGGAACTATGGCTACACCTTC
CASSLQSGNYGYTF
>TRBD1|TRBJ1-5|TRBV20-1|many
TGCAGCCAGAGGGGACAGGGTGGCAATCAGCCCCAGCATTTT
CSQRGQGGNQPQHF
>NA|TRBJ2-7|TRBV11-1|NA
TGTGCCAGCAGCTTAGCTGGGGCGGGGATGTTCTACGAGCAGTACTTC
CASSLAGAGMFYEQYF
>NA|TRBJ2-1|TRBV6-1|NA
TGTGCCAGCAGGCGGGACTCCAGGGCTGAGCAGTTCTTC
CASRRDSRAEQFF
>TRBD2|TRBJ2-7|TRBV10-3|many
TGTGCCATCAGTGAGTCGAGTAGCGGGAGCCCGGGCGAGCAGTACTTC
CAISESSSGSPGEQYF
>NA|TRBJ1-6|TRBV12-3/TRBV12-4|once
TGTGCCAGCAGTTGGGGCGGAGGGGATAATTCACCCCTCCACTTT
CASSWGGGDNSPLHF
>TRBD2|TRBJ2-5|TRBV10-3|few
TGTGCCAGCAGTTACGGGGGGAGTGAGACCCAGTACTTC
CASSYGGSETQYF
>NA|TRBJ2-2|TRBV25-1|few
TGTGCCAGCAGTGAACTTGCGTCCGCCGGGGAGCTGTTTTTT
CASSELASAGELFF
>TRBD1|TRBJ1-2|TRBV29-1|many
TGCAGCGTTGTAGGGACAGTCGACTATGGCTACACCTTC
CSVVGTVDYGYTF
>NA|TRBJ1-6|TRBV19|NA
TGTGCCAGTAGTATATCGACAATTCATAATTCACCCCTCCACTTT
CASSISTIHNSPLHF
>TRBD1|TRBJ1-2|TRBV6-1|few
TGTGCCAGCACCGCAGGGGGCGTGAACTATGGCTACACCTTC
CASTAGGVNYGYTF
>NA|TRBJ1-3|TRBV14|many
TGTGCCAGCAGGGACCTTACCTCTGGAAACACCATATATTTT
CASRDLTSGNTIYF
>TRBD1|TRBJ1-1|TRBV25-1|many
TGTGCCAGCAGTGGAATGATTGGGACAGCACCCACTGAAGCTTTCTTT
CASSGMIGTAPTEAFF
>NA|TRBJ1-2|TRBV20-1|few
TGCAGTGCTTTCTATGGGGACATCCGCAATCGGGGTACGACCTTC
CSAFYGDIRNRGTTF
>NA|TRBJ2-7|TRBV7-2|NA
TGTGCCAGCAGCCTGAGATTAGTTTCCTACGAGCAGTACTTC
CASSLRLVSYEQYF
>NA|TRBJ2-3|TRBV11-2|few
TGTGCCAGCAGCTACCTCCGGGGGAGCACAGATACGCAGTATTTT
CASSYLRGSTDTQYF
>NA|TRBJ2-7|TRBV29-1|many
TGCAGCGTTGTTGCAGGGATTAGAAACGACTACGAGCAGTACTTC
CSVVAGIRNDYEQYF
>NA|TRBJ1-2|TRBV4-2|NA
TGTGCCAGCAGCCAAGAGGTCCAGTCTGAGACAACTGCACGTGGCTACACCTTC
CASSQEVQSETTARGYTF
>NA|TRBJ1-2|TRBV6-1|once
TGTGCCAGCCTGCTGGGGGGGCAAGCCAGAACCTATGGCTACACCTTC
CASLLGGQARTYGYTF
>NA|TRBJ2-7|TRBV6-1|NA
TGTGCCAGCAGTGAAACCAGGGGTTTCTACGAGCAGTACTTC
CASSETRGFYEQYF
>NA|TRBJ2-7|TRBV7-9|few
TGTGCCAGCAGCATCCGACAGCGACGATTCCAAGAGCAGTACTTC
CASSIRQRRFQEQYF
>TRBD1|TRBJ1-1|TRBV10-3|NA
TGTGCCAGCATACTCCAGGGGGCGGGGAGGGCTTTCTTT
CASILQGAGRAFF
>TRBD1|TRBJ1-5|TRBV24-1|NA
TGTGCCACCAGTGAAAAGACAGGGCCTGGGCAGCCCCAGCATTTT
CATSEKTGPGQPQHF
>TRBD1|TRBJ2-7|TRBV25-1|NA
TGTGCCAGCAGCCTAGACCAGGGGGCATACGAGCAGTACTTC
CASSLDQGAYEQYF
>NA|TRBJ1-2|TRBV28|few
TGTGCCAGCAGTTCAGGGGGCTACACCTTC
CASSSGGYTF
>TRBD1|TRBJ1-2|TRBV2|many
TGTGCCAGCAGGGAGGGGGACAGGGCTAGCTATGGCTACACCTTC
CASREGDRASYGYTF
>NA|TRBJ1-1|TRBV19|once
TGTGCCAGTAGTATTGGTAGTAGGGCTGAAGCTTTCTTT
CASSIGSRAEAFF
>NA|TRBJ1-1|TRBV10-1|NA
TGCGCCAGCAGTGAGGAGAAGCGGAACACTGAAGCTTTCTTT
CASSEEKRNTEAFF
>TRBD1|TRBJ2-2|TRBV24-1|few
TGTGCCACCAGTGACAGATTCCGGGACAGGGGGCGGACCGGGGAGCTGTTTTTT
CATSDRFRDRGRTGELFF
>TRBD1|TRBJ1-4|TRBV15|NA
TGTGCCACCAGCAGAGTTACAGGGGGGGGTGAAAAACTGTTTTTT
CATSRVTGGGEKLFF
>NA|TRBJ1-1|TRBV15|many
TGTGCCACCAGCCCGACCGGGACACATACTGAAGCTTTCTTT
CATSPTGTHTEAFF
>TRBD2|TRBJ2-1|TRBV18|NA
TGTGCCAGCTCACCTTCGGGGACTAACTCCTACAATGAGCAGTTCTTC
CASSPSGTNSYNEQFF
>NA|TRBJ1-2|TRBV5-1|many
TGCGCCAGCAGGATGGCCCCAGTGGACTATGGCTACACCTTC
CASRMAPVDYGYTF
>NA|TRBJ1-1|TRBV29-1|NA
TGCAGCGTTCAGGGGAACACTGAAGCTTTCTTT
CSVQGNTEAFF
>NA|TRBJ2-7|TRBV19|NA
TGTGCCAGTAGTATCTCGACAGACTACGAGCAGTACTTC
CASSISTDYEQYF
>TRBD1|TRBJ2-5|TRBV14|NA
TGTGCCAGCAGCCGTAGGACAGGGCCTTTTCAAGAGACCCAGTACTTC
CASSRRTGPFQETQYF
>TRBD1|TRBJ2-7|TRBV15|NA
TGTGCCACCAGCAGACCACCCGGGACAGGGGTTATGGAGCAGTACTTC
CATSRPPGTGVMEQYF
>NA|TRBJ1-6|TRBV7-8|NA
TGTGCCAGCAGCTTAGGGACAGCGCGCCCCACCCTCCACTTT
CASSLGTARPTLHF
>TRBD2|TRBJ2-7|TRBV20-1|many
TGCAGTGCTGGAGCGGGAGGGCCCTACGAGCAGTACTTC
CSAGAGGPYEQYF
>TRBD1|TRBJ2-5|TRBV7-2|NA
TGTGCCAGCAGCAATTACCCCGGGACAGGGGTGACCCAGTACTTC
CASSNYPGTGVTQYF
>NA|TRBJ1-1|TRBV10-3|NA
TGTGCCAGCAGGGACATCTTTTACACTGAAGCTTTCTTT
CASRDIFYTEAFF
>NA|TRBJ1-1|TRBV15|NA
TGTGCCACCAGCGGCCCCAACGGGGGAACTGAAGCTTTCTTT
CATSGPNGGTEAFF
>NA|TRBJ2-7|TRBV7-9|many
TGTGCCAGCGCGGAGTACGAGCAGTACTTC
CASAEYEQYF